This T cell receptor (beta chain) derives from a study of T-cell reconstitution after alpha-beta-depleted transplantation in children. General study results and limits: The study traced high day-60 TCRbeta diversity in some patients to surviving recipient T cells and thymic progenitors.

Library preparation (for TCRbeta) was performed with unique molecular identifiers. MiXCR was run by TCRdb on the PCR reads, yielding one entry per CDR3 protein. The table lists about 160,000 distinct CDR3 sequences, approximately 10% of them singletons, with roughly an eighth in the top ten. This clonotype was found many times. Its target is unknown. The V end lost 9 bases, the J end lost 4 bases, and 15 bases lay between the germline ends. The germline gives CDR1 MDHEN, CDR2 SYDVKM. This CDR3 has 14 residues. The receptor was derived from a boy under 10 years old with acute myeloid leukemia, due to receive a stem cell transplant. Sequencing was performed on PBMCs, taken before TCRalphabeta/CD19-depleted stem cell transplant. J is TRBJ1-4 and V is TRBV28; D call uncertain. The CDR3 sequence is CASGPGIGNEKLFF. The CDR3 DNA reads as TGTGCCAGTGGTCCGGGGATCGGTAATGAAAAACTGTTTTTT.